The 32 T cell receptor beta chains given below trace back to one sample, sequenced in a study of cytomegalovirus exposure and HLA in healthy donors (TCRdb year 2017). The library came from the immunoSEQ multiplex PCR assay. The multiplex PCR relied on a mix of 60 forward primers for TCR Vbeta segments and 13 reverse primers for TCR Jbeta segments. Drawn from immuneACCESS, this table holds only the in-frame rearrangements with V and J called that TCRdb kept. Clones are partly lost; checked studies trace under half to an unresolved V gene and leave the rest unexplained. Present in this sample are around 150,000 clones, 79% of which were seen just once. Jointly, the top ten make up about 6.7% of the sample. The sequencing input was PBMCs. The receptors originated from a man between 50 and 59 years old in good health and CMV-seropositive.

The sample holds one count of this clone. The genes are TRBV27 and TRBJ1-1; a weak D match, TRBD1 (5 bases). Germline assignment: CDR1 MNHEY and CDR2 SMNVEV (reference sequence). The V end was cut by 5 bases, the J end by 0 bases, with 16 bases between. The CDR3 runs 16 residues. The CDR3 spells CASSPGPQTMNTEAFF. The CDR3 nucleotides are TGTGCCAGCAGTCCAGGGCCCCAAACCATGAACACTGAAGCTTTCTTT.

This rearrangement joins TRBV7-2 to TRBJ1-3; 9 nucleotides align to TRBD1. The CDR3 contains 19 residues. Germline V CDR1 and CDR2: SGHTA, FQGNSA. V shed 5 bases and J 3 bases; nucleotides not matched to a gene: 17. CDR3 loop: CASSGRDRDWGLFGNTIYF. The CDR3 DNA follows: TGTGCCAGCAGCGGCCGGGACAGGGACTGGGGGCTATTTGGAAACACCATATATTTT.

The chain recombines TRBV15 with TRBJ2-5; possibly TRBD1 for D (5 bases). The end of the DNA aligns better with TRBJ2-7, so the J call may be wrong. This CDR3 region has 15 residues. CDR1 is LNHNV and CDR2 is YYDKDF in the germline V gene (reference sequence). The CDR3 DNA reads TGTGCCACCAGCAGAGACAGGGTTCCCTCCTACGAGCAGTACTTC. It specifies CATSRDRVPSYEQYF.

The chain recombines TRBV27 with TRBJ2-7, with TRBD2 matching over 7 bases. From germline, CDR1 is MNHEY and CDR2 SMNVEV (reference sequence). CDR3 length equals 13 residues. After removal of 5 bases from V and 2 bases from J, the junction contained 3 bases not matched to a gene. CDR3 bases: TGTGCCAGCAGTCGGGAGGTGGCCTACGAGCAGTACTTC. Protein: CASSREVAYEQYF.

The gene calls are TRBV30 and TRBJ2-3; 11 bases are shared with TRBD2. V lost 4 bases and J lost 5; bases outside the gene matches: 14. Germline V gene lookup returns CDR1 GTSNPN and CDR2 SVGIG (reference sequence). The CDR3 has 17 residues. In DNA, the CDR3 is TGTGCCTGGAACATACTAAGACTAGCGGGACTGGGAGATACGCAGTATTTT. Translating it yields CAWNILRLAGLGDTQYF. The full variable domain, completed using reference TRBV30 and TRBJ2-3, is SQTIHQWPATLVQPVGSPLSLECTVEGTSNPNLYWYRQAAGRGLQLLFYSVGIGQISSEVPQNLSASRPQDRQFILSSKKLLLSDSGFYLCAWNILRLAGLGDTQYFGPGTRLTVL.

V gene TRBV27 combines with J gene TRBJ1-2, with D perhaps TRBD1 (5 bases). Germline CDR1 is MNHEY and CDR2 is SMNVEV (reference sequence). This CDR3 spans 14 amino acids. Trimming removed 6 bases at V and 3 bases at J, with 14 bases between. For the CDR3, the DNA is TGTGCCAGCAGCTTAGGGTGGGGCGACTATGGCTACACCTTC. Amino acid sequence: CASSLGWGDYGYTF.

V and J are TRBV6-6 and TRBJ2-7; tentative D call: TRBD1 (6 bases). V was cut by 1 base and J by 0 bases, with 13 bases left in between. The germline CDR1 and CDR2 sequences are MNHNY and SVGAGI (reference sequence). The CDR3 extends over 16 amino acids. CDR3 protein: CASSYFIDRSSYEQYF. The CDR3 region has the DNA TGTGCCAGCAGTTACTTTATTGACAGGAGCTCCTACGAGCAGTACTTC.

This clone has just a few counts. This chain links TRBV7-9 with TRBJ2-5; no clear D. This CDR3 contains 13 residues. CDR1 is SEHNR and CDR2 is FQNEAQ in the germline V gene (reference sequence). Trimming left V 4 bases short and J 2 bases short, with 8 bases between. The CDR3 region is CASSYSGQETQYF. The CDR3 region has the DNA TGTGCCAGCAGCTACTCAGGACAAGAGACCCAGTACTTC.

The chain is built from TRBV5-1 and TRBJ2-7, with 11 bases lining up with TRBD2. Germline CDR1 is SGHRS and CDR2 is YFSETQ. With 0 bases clipped from V and 1 base from J, the junction kept 0 bases outside the gene matches. CDR3 size: 15 residues. This CDR3 is CASSLGLAGSYEQYF. CDR3 DNA: TGCGCCAGCAGCTTGGGACTAGCGGGATCCTACGAGCAGTACTTC.

The chain joins TRBV6-5 to TRBJ2-4, with D perhaps TRBD2 (6 bases). V was trimmed by 2 bases and J by 10 bases, leaving 15 bases between them. CDR1 is MNHEY, CDR2 SVGAGI, per germline. CDR3 length: 14 residues. The CDR3 here is CASSYARDSTIQYF. As DNA, the CDR3 is TGTGCCAGCAGTTACGCCCGGGACTCCACAATTCAGTACTTC.

In this sample, this clone turned up a few times. The rearrangement links TRBV27 to TRBJ2-1; TRBD1 matches at 10 bases. The junction had 39 bases not matched to a gene; V was cut back by 7 bases and J by 15 bases. In germline, CDR1 is MNHEY, CDR2 SMNVEV (reference sequence). The CDR3 contains 22 residues. The CDR3 DNA follows: TGTGCCAGCACCAGGATCGATGTCCCGGGCCGTTTGGCCCCACATGATTGGACAGGGGGGTTCTTC. It encodes CASTRIDVPGRLAPHDWTGGFF.

This clone was seen more than once but under ten times. The rearrangement joins TRBV6-1 to TRBJ1-5; TRBD1 agrees at 10 bases. V gave up 1 base and J gave up 7 bases; unmatched junction bases: 7. The germline CDR1 and CDR2 sequences are MNHNS and SASEGT. This CDR3 has 16 residues. The CDR3 DNA is TGTGCCAGCAGTGAAGATCCCGGGACAGGGGAACAGCCCCAGCATTTT. As protein: CASSEDPGTGEQPQHF.

The CDR3 nucleotides are TGTGCCAGCAGCCCCTCCCAGGGGCCGCGTGAGCAGTTCTTC. This gives the protein CASSPSQGPREQFF. This rearrangement joins TRBV4-2 to TRBJ2-1; possibly TRBD1 for D (6 bases). This CDR3 comprises 14 residues. Trimming left V 4 bases short and J 9 bases short, with 16 bases between. The germline CDR1 and CDR2 sequences are LGHNA and YNFKEQ.

This clone was seen a handful of times. The genes are TRBV5-6 and TRBJ1-2; a possible D gene is TRBD1 (6 bases). From germline, CDR1 is SGHDT and CDR2 YYEEEE. V was trimmed by 1 base and J by 3 bases, leaving 7 bases between them. The CDR3 is 13 residues long. The CDR3 loop reads CASSLRQDYGYTF. The CDR3 region has the DNA TGTGCCAGCAGCTTGCGACAGGACTATGGCTACACCTTC.

The table lists this clone with a count of one. The junction shows a germline mismatch at one end, possibly a read error. The J gene is TRBJ2-2, the V gene TRBV7-9, with 10 bases that match TRBD2. This CDR3 has 17 residues. Germline V lookup: CDR1 SEHNR, CDR2 FQNEAQ (reference sequence). CDR3: CSSSLVSSGSRTGELFF. The CDR3 region has the DNA TGTTCCAGCAGCTTAGTGTCTAGCGGGAGCCGGACCGGGGAGCTGTTTTTT. The whole variable domain, filled in from reference TRBV7-9 and TRBJ2-2, reads DTGVSQNPRHKITKRGQNVTFRCDPISEHNRLYWYRQTLGQGPEFLTYFQNEAQLEKSRLLSDRFSAERPKGSFSTLEIQRTEQGDSAMYLCSSSLVSSGSRTGELFFGEGSRLTVL.

The V call is TRBV13, the J call TRBJ2-1, with 11 bases aligning to TRBD2. The V and J ends lost 4 bases and 4 bases, in that order; junction bases with no gene match: 6. The CDR3 contains 16 residues. Germline CDR1 and CDR2: PRHDT and FYEKMQ (reference sequence). CDR3 in amino acids: CASSSGLAGSYNEQFF. The CDR3 DNA reads TGTGCCAGCAGCTCTGGACTAGCGGGTTCGTACAATGAGCAGTTCTTC.

Here the CDR3 DNA reads TGTGCCAGCCCCCCCGGGGGGGTTAAGCAGTGCTCCTACAATGAGCAGTTCTTC. Translation gives CASPPGGVKQCSYNEQFF. The V and J genes are TRBV14 and TRBJ2-1, with 8 bases fitting TRBD2. V was clipped by 8 bases and J by 0 bases; unmatched bases: 15. The CDR3 contains 18 residues. Per the germline V gene, CDR1 is SGHDN and CDR2 is FVKESK.

V usage is TRBV5-1 and J usage is TRBJ2-7, with 10 bases matching TRBD2. Germline V CDR1 and CDR2: SGHRS, YFSETQ. The CDR3 extends over 18 amino acids. V lost 4 bases and J lost 3; bases outside the gene matches: 16. CDR3 residues: CASSPRPSGGFPIYEQYF. For the CDR3, the DNA is TGCGCCAGCAGCCCACGCCCTAGCGGGGGATTCCCCATCTACGAGCAGTACTTC.

The chain recombines TRBV4-2 with TRBJ2-1, with 11 positions matching TRBD2. The V segment lost 2 bases and the J segment 5 bases; nucleotides outside the gene matches: 11. CDR1 and CDR2 (germline): LGHNA, YNFKEQ. The CDR3 is made up of 18 amino acids. The CDR3 sequence: CASSQLPRLAGSDNEQFF. CDR3 sequence (DNA): TGTGCCAGCAGCCAACTGCCGCGACTAGCGGGGTCAGACAATGAGCAGTTCTTC.

The rearrangement links TRBV18 to TRBJ2-2; the D gene is possibly TRBD1 (6 bases). Germline CDR1 is KGHSH and CDR2 is LQKENI. CDR3 length equals 15 residues. Trimming pared 0 bases from V and 4 bases from J, leaving 9 bases between. The CDR3 DNA reads TGTGCCAGCTCACCACCTGGCAGGGGCACCGGGGAGCTGTTTTTT. Residues: CASSPPGRGTGELFF.

V gene TRBV6-5 combines with J gene TRBJ1-2, with 7 bases matching TRBD1. This CDR3 is 15 amino acids long. V lost 5 bases to trimming and J lost 2 bases; unmatched junction nucleotides: 8. From germline, CDR1 is MNHEY and CDR2 SVGAGI. The CDR3 region has the DNA TGTGCCAGCAGTGTCCAGAGGGGGCAGAACTATGGCTACACCTTC. Residues: CASSVQRGQNYGYTF.

The V call is TRBV30, the J call TRBJ2-6; D remains unclear. The CDR3 loop spans 14 amino acids. The V gene's germline CDR1 is GTSNPN and CDR2 SVGIG (reference sequence). Trimming shortened V by 4 bases and J by 0 bases, and 7 bases separated the two germline ends. In DNA form, the CDR3 reads TGTGCCTGGACCGCGAGCTCTGGGGCCAACGTCCTGACTTTC. It codes for CAWTASSGANVLTF.

The gene calls are TRBV5-1 and TRBJ2-7; the D gene is possibly TRBD2 (6 bases). The CDR3 has 17 amino acids. V was trimmed by 4 bases and J by 0 bases, leaving 20 bases between them. CDR1 SGHRS and CDR2 YFSETQ come from the germline V gene. CDR3 sequence: CASSLTRRGGPSYEQYF. DNA of the CDR3: TGCGCCAGCAGCCTGACCAGGAGGGGCGGACCCTCCTACGAGCAGTACTTC.

The chain uses TRBV30 and TRBJ2-2; D ambiguous. The CDR3 covers 13 residues. V was shortened by 1 base and J by 3 bases, with 6 bases between the two germline ends. Germline-derived CDR1 and CDR2 are GTSNPN and SVGIG (reference sequence). The CDR3 DNA is TGTGCCTGGAGTGGAGATGACACCGGGGAGCTGTTTTTT. Amino acid sequence: CAWSGDDTGELFF. The whole variable domain, remainder taken from reference TRBV30 and TRBJ2-2, is SQTIHQWPATLVQPVGSPLSLECTVEGTSNPNLYWYRQAAGRGLQLLFYSVGIGQISSEVPQNLSASRPQDRQFILSSKKLLLSDSGFYLCAWSGDDTGELFFGEGSRLTVL.

The chain combines TRBV5-1 with TRBJ2-3, with TRBD2 matching over 8 bases. Unmatched junction bases numbered 2, after V lost 1 base and J lost 1 base. The germline CDR1 and CDR2 sequences are SGHRS and YFSETQ. The CDR3 sequence is 15 residues long. CDR3 sequence reads: CASSLRAGGTDTQYF. The CDR3 nucleotides read TGCGCCAGCAGCTTGAGAGCGGGGGGCACAGATACGCAGTATTTT.

This clone was found once. This chain uses TRBV4-1 with TRBJ1-3; 10 bases map to TRBD1. This CDR3 comprises 17 residues. With V trimmed by 4 bases and J by 4 bases, 10 bases remained unmatched. The germline CDR1 and CDR2 sequences are MGHRA and YSYEKL. This CDR3 reads CASSLSRTGGFGNTIYF. In nucleotides, the CDR3 is TGCGCCAGCAGCCTGTCAAGGACAGGGGGGTTCGGAAACACCATATATTTT.

This clone was seen a single time. The gene calls are TRBV28 and TRBJ1-1; D is undetermined. The CDR3 extends over 13 amino acids. CDR1 is MDHEN and CDR2 is SYDVKM in the germline V gene. Trimming took 2 bases from V and 1 from J, leaving 5 bases between them. CDR3 sequence reads: CASSLLGNTEAFF. The CDR3 nucleotides are TGTGCCAGCAGTTTACTCGGGAACACTGAAGCTTTCTTT. The complete variable domain, with remaining parts taken from reference TRBV28 and TRBJ1-1, reads DVKVTQSSRYLVKRTGEKVFLECVQDMDHENMFWYRQDPGLGLRLIYFSYDVKMKEKGDIPEGYSVSREKKERFSLILESASTNQTSMYLCASSLLGNTEAFFGQGTRLTVV.

The table lists this clone with a few counts. The chain has TRBV5-6 and TRBJ2-7, with unresolved D. V was cut by 4 bases and J by 2 bases, with 13 bases left in between. The germline CDR1 and CDR2 sequences are SGHDT and YYEEEE. This CDR3 spans 14 amino acids. CDR3: CASSLGALAYEQYF. The DNA for the CDR3 is TGTGCCAGCAGCCTCGGCGCTCTAGCCTACGAGCAGTACTTC.

The chain employs TRBV5-6 and TRBJ2-1; 10 nucleotides align to TRBD2. J lost 9 bases, V lost 2 bases, and 5 bases had no gene match. Germline-derived CDR1 and CDR2 are SGHDT and YYEEEE. The CDR3 length is 14 residues. The CDR3 is CASSFGAGGFEQFF. In DNA, the CDR3 is TGTGCCAGCAGCTTCGGAGCGGGGGGGTTTGAGCAGTTCTTC.

This sequence joins TRBV4-1 and TRBJ2-7; the D gene is possibly TRBD2 (5 bases). CDR3 length equals 15 residues. The ends were cut back, 3 bases at V and 2 bases at J, with 14 bases in the middle. Germline values: CDR1 MGHRA, CDR2 YSYEKL. The chain's CDR3 is CASSQSGIGPYEQYF. Written as DNA, the CDR3 is TGCGCCAGCAGCCAGTCCGGGATCGGGCCCTACGAGCAGTACTTC.

The V and J genes are TRBV7-2 and TRBJ2-3; D ambiguous. CDR1 and CDR2 (germline): SGHTA, FQGNSA. The CDR3 loop spans 15 amino acids. Trimming removed 2 bases at V and 4 bases at J, with 13 bases between. The CDR3 DNA follows: TGTGCCAGCAGCTTATCCGCACATGTCGCAGATACGCAGTATTTT. Protein product: CASSLSAHVADTQYF.

In nucleotides, the CDR3 is TGCGCCAGCAGCTTTAGGACTAACACTGAAGCTTTCTTT. Amino acid sequence: CASSFRTNTEAFF. This rearrangement joins TRBV5-1 to TRBJ1-1; D gene uncertain. Germline CDR1 SGHRS, CDR2 YFSETQ. Between the trimmed V and J ends, which lost 2 bases and 2 bases, there was a span of 7 bases. CDR3 length: 13 residues. The whole variable domain, remainder taken from reference TRBV5-1 and TRBJ1-1, is KAGVTQTPRYLIKTRGQQVTLSCSPISGHRSVSWYQQTPGQGLQFLFEYFSETQRNKGNFPGRFSGRQFSNSRSEMNVSTLELGDSALYLCASSFRTNTEAFFGQGTRLTVV.